This TCR beta chain was documented in a study of blood T cell repertoires in COVID-19. Study as a whole: Acute and convalescent COVID-19 samples came from the United States, Italy and Spain. PBMCs, B-cell-depleted T cells, or T cells provided the cDNA or gDNA that made up the material.

This clone was observed a few times. In the study's own analysis: Reference gene primers were amplified, and this amplification served to estimate nucleated cell counts. The assay was immunoSEQ multiplex PCR, and TCRdb's table has in-frame clones only and misses some. The D gene and trimming were derived from the DNA, and the V and J assignments and clone size from that table. The table includes about 42,000 clones, roughly 73% detected once. CDR1 is SGHAT, CDR2 FQNNGV, per germline. This CDR3 is built from 12 residues. Trimming took 0 bases from V and 7 from J, leaving 6 bases between them. Sequenced: peripheral blood. The rearrangement uses TRBV11-2 and TRBJ1-2; TRBD1 is a possible D gene (5 bases). The sequence was obtained from a woman aged 70 to 79 with acute or convalescent COVID-19. CDR3 sequence reads: CASSLEQGGYTF. The CDR3 DNA is TGTGCCAGCAGCTTAGAGCAGGGTGGCTACACCTTC.